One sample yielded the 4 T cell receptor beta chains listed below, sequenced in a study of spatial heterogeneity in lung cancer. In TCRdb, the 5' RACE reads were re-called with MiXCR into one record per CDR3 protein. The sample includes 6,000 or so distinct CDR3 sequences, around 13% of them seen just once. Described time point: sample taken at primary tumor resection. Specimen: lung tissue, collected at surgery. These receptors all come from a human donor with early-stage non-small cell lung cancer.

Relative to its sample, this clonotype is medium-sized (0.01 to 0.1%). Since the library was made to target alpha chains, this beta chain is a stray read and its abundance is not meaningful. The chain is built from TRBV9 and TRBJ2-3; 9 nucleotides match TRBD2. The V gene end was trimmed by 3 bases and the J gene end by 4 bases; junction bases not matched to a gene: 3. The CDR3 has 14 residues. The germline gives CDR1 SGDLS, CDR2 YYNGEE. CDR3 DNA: TGTGCCAGCAGCGCCAGGACTAGCGCAGATACGCAGTATTTT. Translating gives CASSARTSADTQYF. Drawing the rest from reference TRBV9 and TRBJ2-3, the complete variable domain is DSGVTQTPKHLITATGQRVTLRCSPRSGDLSVYWYQQSLDQGLQFLIQYYNGEERAKGNILERFSAQQFPDLHSELNLSSLELGDSALYFCASSARTSADTQYFGPGTRLTVL.

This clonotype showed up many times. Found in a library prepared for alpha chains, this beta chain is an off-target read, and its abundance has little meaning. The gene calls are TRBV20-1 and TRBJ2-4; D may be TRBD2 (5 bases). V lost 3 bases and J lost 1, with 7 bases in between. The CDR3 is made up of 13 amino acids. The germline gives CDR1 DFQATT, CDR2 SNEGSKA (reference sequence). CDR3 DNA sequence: TGCAGTGCTAGGGAGCGGGCCAAAAACATTCAGTACTTC. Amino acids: CSARERAKNIQYF.

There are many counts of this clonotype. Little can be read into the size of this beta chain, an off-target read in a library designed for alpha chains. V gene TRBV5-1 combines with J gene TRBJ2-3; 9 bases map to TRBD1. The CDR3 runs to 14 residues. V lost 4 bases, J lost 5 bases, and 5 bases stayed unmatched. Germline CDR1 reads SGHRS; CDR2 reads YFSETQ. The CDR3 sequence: CASSLGQGGDTQYF. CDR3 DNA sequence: TGCGCCAGCAGCCTGGGACAGGGAGGAGATACGCAGTATTTT.

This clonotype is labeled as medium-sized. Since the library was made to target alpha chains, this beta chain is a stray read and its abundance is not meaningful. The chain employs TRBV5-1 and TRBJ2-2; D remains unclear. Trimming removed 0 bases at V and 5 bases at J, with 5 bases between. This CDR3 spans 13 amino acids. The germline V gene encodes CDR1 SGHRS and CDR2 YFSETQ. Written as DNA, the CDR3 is TGCGCCAGCAGCTTGGCTGAAACCGGGGAGCTGTTTTTT. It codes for CASSLAETGELFF.